This TCR beta chain stems from a study of T-cell memory formation after mild COVID-19. This CDR3 has 13 amino acids. From germline, CDR1 is SQVTM and CDR2 ANQGSEA. After removal of 5 bases from V and 7 bases from J, the junction contained 8 bases not matched to a gene. TCRdb re-analysed the 5' RACE reads in MiXCR, keeping a single row per CDR3 protein. The sample lists some 210,000 distinct CDR3 sequences; around 17% were seen once. The source material was PBMCs or a T cell subset sorted from them (not recorded which). This clonotype was sampled from an adult woman who had mild COVID-19 (a few samples of this study predate the infection). Cell type and time point are not known. This chain uses TRBV29-1 with TRBJ1-5, with 7 bases identical to TRBD1. Here the CDR3 DNA reads TGCAGCGTTCAAGGGGCAGGGGGGCAGCCCCAGCATTTT. Translated, it gives CSVQGAGGQPQHF.